This T cell receptor beta chain was observed in a study of T cell responses to AZD1222 COVID-19 vaccine. General study points: Compared with day 0, the breadth and depth of the Spike-specific TCR repertoire rose significantly after two doses of AZD1222. The study identified only 6 or 7 AZD1222 recipients as seropositive at baseline.

This CDR3 spans 14 amino acids. V lost 5 bases, J lost 2 bases, and 5 bases stayed unmatched. The germline V gene encodes CDR1 SNHLY and CDR2 FYNNEI. Turning to this clone: The antigen is unknown.

Produced via immunoSEQ multiplex PCR; TCRdb's table is partial and in-frame only. The table shows about 120,000 clones, with over 75% occurring only once. Sample: peripheral blood, taken on day 0 of AZD1222 vaccination. This clonotype originated in an adult in good health. The V and J genes are TRBV2 and TRBJ2-5; TRBD1 agrees at 7 bases. CDR3 sequence: CASSYGTVQETQYF. CDR3 sequence (DNA): TGTGCCAGCAGTTACGGGACAGTACAAGAGACCCAGTACTTC.